What follows are 23 T cell receptor beta chains derived from one specimen sequenced in a study of vaccination effects on CD4 cells after COVID-19. For these receptors, no antigen is known. Measured with immunoSEQ multiplex PCR; TCRdb has only the in-frame clones, and not every one. The repertoire holds around 46,000 clones, with about 76% as singletons. Antigen-specific CD4+ T cells were first expanded with viral peptide pools by the ViraFEST assay and only then sequenced. After roughly 11 days in culture, the CD4+ T cells were isolated. Two doses of either BNT162b2 or mRNA-1273 were given to each participant. The source material was CD4+ T cells from PBMCs cultured with HCoV-OC43 spike peptides, sampled after COVID-19 vaccination. Subset defined: HCoV-OC43 spike overlapping peptide pool stimulation. These receptors all come from a human donor who received a COVID-19 vaccine.

The rearrangement links TRBV7-2 to TRBJ1-5; D is undetermined. This CDR3 spans 14 amino acids. V lost 4 bases and J lost 1, with 8 bases in between. Germline V gene data show CDR1 as SGHTA and CDR2 as FQGNSA. CDR3 protein: CASSSGPSNQPQHF. DNA of the CDR3: TGTGCCAGCAGCTCGGGTCCCAGCAATCAGCCCCAGCATTTT.

The chain is built from TRBV29-1 and TRBJ2-3; tentatively, D is TRBD1 (7 bases). Trimming cost V 1 base and J 3 bases, with 11 bases left between them. CDR1 and CDR2 (germline): SQVTM, ANQGSEA. This CDR3 region has 14 residues. The CDR3 spells CSVEASGGTDTQYF. In DNA form, the CDR3 reads TGCAGCGTTGAAGCATCAGGGGGGACAGATACGCAGTATTTT.

This rearrangement joins TRBV5-1 to TRBJ2-3; D may be TRBD1 (6 bases). The CDR3 consists of 17 residues. V lost 0 bases and J 0 bases, leaving 14 bases between the germline ends. CDR1 SGHRS and CDR2 YFSETQ come from the germline V gene. The CDR3 DNA reads TGCGCCAGCAGCTTGGTCCTCCGAGGGGGAAGCACAGATACGCAGTATTTT. Protein product: CASSLVLRGGSTDTQYF.

This chain uses TRBV6-5 with TRBJ1-2, with D possibly TRBD1 on 6 matching bases. Germline V gene sequence: CDR1 MNHEY, CDR2 SVGAGI. Trimming left V 0 bases short and J 1 base short, with 12 bases between. The CDR3 loop spans 16 amino acids. CDR3: CASSYSPTGINYGYTF. Written as DNA, the CDR3 is TGTGCCAGCAGTTACTCCCCAACAGGGATTAACTATGGCTACACCTTC.

This chain connects TRBV18 to TRBJ2-1; D might be TRBD1 or TRBD2, each matching 5 bases. CDR1 and CDR2 (germline): KGHSH, LQKENI. This CDR3 has 14 residues. The V end was cut by 3 bases, the J end by 8 bases, with 14 bases between. DNA for the CDR3: TGTGCCAGCTCACCCCAGTGGGGGATGGATGAGCAGTTCTTC. Its translation is CASSPQWGMDEQFF.

The chain is built from TRBV5-1 and TRBJ1-5; possibly TRBD1 for D (5 bases). This CDR3 comprises 16 residues. Germline-derived CDR1 and CDR2 are SGHRS and YFSETQ. V was cut by 0 bases and J by 0 bases, with 10 bases left in between. The CDR3 bases are TGCGCCAGCAGCTTGGGAGGGGCGACTAGCAATCAGCCCCAGCATTTT. It is translated as CASSLGGATSNQPQHF.

The CDR3 bases are TGTGCCAGCAGCGACATAATAACAGGGGCTATAAGTACTGAAGCTTTCTTT. It translates to CASSDIITGAISTEAFF. This chain joins TRBV11-2 and TRBJ1-1, with 7 bases that match TRBD1. V gave up 5 bases and J gave up 5 bases; unmatched junction bases: 17. This CDR3 comprises 17 residues. CDR1 is SGHAT, CDR2 FQNNGV, per germline.

V is TRBV9 and J is TRBJ2-2; tentatively, D is TRBD1 or TRBD2 (5 bases each). The V end lost 4 bases, the J end lost 1 base, and 14 bases lay between the germline ends. CDR3 length: 16 residues. Per germline, CDR1 SGDLS and CDR2 YYNGEE. The CDR3, as DNA: TGTGCCAGCAGCCAACTGGGACGGTTGAACACCGGGGAGCTGTTTTTT. Protein: CASSQLGRLNTGELFF.

The CDR3 nucleotides read TGTGCCAGCAGCCGGAGACAGGGGTACTATGGCTACACCTTC. The encoded protein is CASSRRQGYYGYTF. The chain carries TRBV5-5 and TRBJ1-2; 8 nucleotides line up with TRBD1. The CDR3 spans 14 residues. Trimming cost V 4 bases and J 3 bases; bases outside gene matches: 5. CDR1 SGHKS and CDR2 YYEKEE come from the germline V gene (reference sequence).

The chain employs TRBV4-1 and TRBJ2-5, with TRBD2 as a possible D gene (6 bases). V lost 1 base and J 4 bases, leaving 13 bases between the germline ends. Per the germline V gene, CDR1 is MGHRA and CDR2 is YSYEKL. The CDR3 runs 15 residues. The CDR3 reads CASSQGQGGVETQYF. CDR3 in DNA: TGCGCCAGCAGCCAAGGCCAGGGAGGTGTAGAGACCCAGTACTTC.

The CDR3 loop is CASSVRGRDPKNIQYF. The DNA for the CDR3 is TGTGCCAGCAGTGTACGCGGGAGGGATCCCAAAAACATTCAGTACTTC. The rearrangement links TRBV6-4 to TRBJ2-4; 9 nucleotides line up with TRBD2. This CDR3 contains 16 residues. Trimming cost V 4 bases and J 2 bases; bases outside gene matches: 6. Per germline, CDR1 MRHNA and CDR2 SNTAGT.

The rearrangement links TRBV5-1 to TRBJ1-3; 7 nucleotides line up with TRBD1. The CDR3 runs to 14 residues. Germline-derived CDR1 and CDR2 are SGHRS and YFSETQ. V gave up 2 bases and J gave up 4 bases; unmatched junction bases: 3. The CDR3 is CASSLDRAGNTIYF. CDR3 bases: TGCGCCAGCAGCTTAGACAGGGCAGGAAACACCATATATTTT.

The V gene is TRBV12-3 or TRBV12-4, the J gene TRBJ2-7; TRBD2 aligns across 7 bases. The junction had 7 bases not matched to a gene; V was cut back by 6 bases and J by 5 bases. This CDR3 is built from 13 residues. The CDR3 loop is CASSRGSGNEQYF. CDR3 DNA: TGTGCCAGCAGCCGCGGGAGCGGAAACGAGCAGTACTTC.

The table lists this clone with a few counts. The chain is built from TRBV4-1 and TRBJ1-5; 10 nucleotides agree with TRBD1. This CDR3 has 19 residues. CDR1 MGHRA and CDR2 YSYEKL come from the germline V gene. V shed 3 bases, J shed 1 base, and the junction held 12 bases outside the gene matches. CDR3 sequence: CASSHKIRDRGSSNQPQHF. CDR3 DNA: TGCGCCAGCAGCCATAAGATCCGGGACAGGGGATCGAGCAATCAGCCCCAGCATTTT.

This chain connects TRBV30 to TRBJ1-1, with 9 nucleotides matching TRBD1. The junction had 12 bases not matched to a gene; V was cut back by 1 base and J by 9 bases. Per the germline V gene, CDR1 is GTSNPN and CDR2 is SVGIG (reference sequence). This CDR3 has 15 amino acids. The CDR3 DNA reads TGTGCCTGGAGTGATACAGGGGGCGCTAAGGAAAAAGCTTTCTTT. This translates into CAWSDTGGAKEKAFF.

As regards this clone: The limits of the CDR3 on the DNA are not certain, so only TCRdb's listed CDR3 is given. The J gene is TRBJ1-1, the V gene TRBV21-1; the table names TRBD1, a call not compared with the DNA. TRBV21-1 counts as a pseudogene. The CDR3 length is 17 residues, termini included. CDR3 region: CASSKVGTGNTHAEAFF.

This chain connects TRBV10-3 to TRBJ2-1; D possibly corresponds to TRBD1 (6 bases). Germline V gives CDR1 ENHRY, CDR2 SYGVKD. The CDR3 totals 13 residues. Trimming removed 0 bases at V and 6 bases at J, with 6 bases between. The CDR3 DNA reads TGTGCCATCAGTGAGTCACAGGGCAATGAGCAGTTCTTC. Amino acids: CAISESQGNEQFF.

V gene TRBV9 combines with J gene TRBJ2-7, with a weak D call TRBD2 (7 bases). Germline V gene data show CDR1 as SGDLS and CDR2 as YYNGEE. Trimming shortened V by 4 bases and J by 2 bases, and 16 bases separated the two germline ends. The CDR3 is 15 residues long. The CDR3 DNA is TGTGCCAGCAGCCCTTATTTAGGGGGGGCCTACGAGCAGTACTTC. Amino acids: CASSPYLGGAYEQYF. The full variable domain, in which reference TRBV9 and TRBJ2-7 provide the parts outside the CDR3, is DSGVTQTPKHLITATGQRVTLRCSPRSGDLSVYWYQQSLDQGLQFLIQYYNGEERAKGNILERFSAQQFPDLHSELNLSSLELGDSALYFCASSPYLGGAYEQYFGPGTRLTVT.

The chain has TRBV4-1 and TRBJ2-1; 13 bases are a match to TRBD2. Trimming at V came to 4 bases and at J to 6 bases, leaving 3 bases not matched to a gene. CDR1 and CDR2 (germline): MGHRA, YSYEKL. The CDR3 loop spans 15 amino acids. CDR3 sequence (DNA): TGCGCCAGCAGCCCAACTAGCGGGGGGGTCAATGAGCAGTTCTTC. Translation gives CASSPTSGGVNEQFF.

With regard to this clone: At the DNA level, this CDR3 is encoded by other sequences in the same sample as well. The chain has TRBV6-1 and TRBJ1-1; D is unresolved. Germline assignment: CDR1 MNHNS and CDR2 SASEGT. This CDR3 region has 13 residues. V shed 2 bases and J shed 5 bases, with 9 bases lying between them. The CDR3 loop is CASSESRGTEAFF. CDR3 in DNA: TGTGCCAGCAGTGAAAGTCGTGGGACTGAAGCTTTCTTT.

Within the sample, this clone is medium-sized. CDR3 DNA sequence: TGTGCCTGGAGATTAGGAGCAGGCCAGTACTTC. This translates into CAWRLGAGQYF. This chain connects TRBV30 to TRBJ2-5; D is unclear. This CDR3 region has 11 residues. V was cut by 3 bases and J by 10 bases, with 12 bases left in between. Germline V lookup: CDR1 GTSNPN, CDR2 SVGIG (reference sequence).

This clone turned up a few times. The V call is TRBV10-3, the J call TRBJ2-2; 7 bases are shared with TRBD2. Germline V lookup: CDR1 ENHRY, CDR2 SYGVKD. V dropped 6 bases and J dropped 3; count of bases not matched to a gene: 4. This CDR3 has 14 residues. The CDR3 loop is CAIRGGSDTGELFF. CDR3 in DNA: TGTGCCATCAGGGGGGGGTCGGACACCGGGGAGCTGTTTTTT.

The chain uses TRBV2 and TRBJ2-1; unclear D gene. The CDR3 length is 13 residues. Germline lookup yields CDR1 SNHLY and CDR2 FYNNEI. Trimming shortened V by 8 bases and J by 4 bases, and 12 bases separated the two germline ends. This CDR3 is CASGKENYNEQFF. The DNA of the CDR3 is TGTGCCAGCGGAAAGGAAAATTACAATGAGCAGTTCTTC.